The 24 T cell receptor beta chains below were found in one sample sequenced in a study of shared clonotypes between healthy human individuals. CD8 cells classed as naive were CD45RO-negative and positively selected for CCR7, excluding terminally differentiated effector memory CD45RA+ cells. Clones were read by immunoSEQ multiplex PCR, and TCRdb kept only the in-frame ones, dropping some. The table records about 2 million clones, around 96% of them present only once. Sequences were obtained from naive CD8+ T cells sorted from blood. The source is a man younger than 35 in good health.

Written as DNA, the CDR3 is TGTGCCAGCAGCTTGAATTGGGGGAACTACGAGCAGTACTTC. It yields the protein CASSLNWGNYEQYF. The V call is TRBV5-6, the J call TRBJ2-7; D assignment may be TRBD1 or TRBD2 (5 bases each). Germline-derived CDR1 and CDR2 are SGHDT and YYEEEE. Deletions cut 1 base from V and 3 bases from J, with 11 bases between. This CDR3 spans 14 amino acids.

The chain recombines TRBV6-1 with TRBJ1-5, with 11 bases lining up with TRBD1. The ends lost 3 bases at V and 6 bases at J; junction bases unmatched: 7. The germline V gene has CDR1 MNHNS and CDR2 SASEGT. The CDR3 has 16 amino acids. CDR3 coding DNA: TGTGCCAGCAGTGACCGGGACAGGGGGTTAGCTCAGCCCCAGCATTTT. Encoded protein: CASSDRDRGLAQPQHF.

The sample holds one count of this clone. The chain uses TRBV6-1 and TRBJ1-6, with D perhaps matching TRBD1 (5 bases). The V gene lost 0 bases and the J gene lost 14 bases, with 17 bases spanning the gap. Germline CDR1 reads MNHNS; CDR2 reads SASEGT. The CDR3 covers 15 residues. DNA of the CDR3: TGTGCCAGCAGTGAAGCCCTATTCGACAGATCCACCCTCCACTTT. It specifies CASSEALFDRSTLHF.

The V gene is TRBV21-1, the J gene TRBJ2-3; no DNA check was done on the table's D call, TRBD2. TRBV21-1 is marked as a pseudogene. This CDR3 contains 18 residues. In DNA form, the CDR3 reads TGTGCCAGCAGTACAGTCAGAGGACTAGCGGAGAGCACAGATACGCAGTATTTT. Translating it yields CASSTVRGLAESTDTQYF.

The J gene is TRBJ2-3, the V gene TRBV7-9, with D perhaps TRBD1 (5 bases). Trimming removed 1 base at V and 6 bases at J, with 14 bases between. The CDR3 is 15 residues long. From germline, CDR1 is SEHNR and CDR2 FQNEAQ (reference sequence). This CDR3 is CASSLEGSGRDTQYF. The CDR3 coding sequence is TGTGCCAGCAGCTTAGAGGGGTCCGGTCGGGATACGCAGTATTTT.

This clone was detected only a few times. The rearrangement uses TRBV27 and TRBJ1-2, with a possible D match to TRBD1 (5 bases). The CDR3 length is 13 residues. Deletions cut 8 bases from V and 3 bases from J, with 13 bases between. CDR1 MNHEY and CDR2 SMNVEV come from the germline V gene (reference sequence). CDR3 DNA: TGTGCCAGCCGTGACCGGGGGGACTATGGCTACACCTTC. It encodes CASRDRGDYGYTF.

V is TRBV19 and J is TRBJ2-5; 8 nucleotides match TRBD2. Per the germline V gene, CDR1 is LNHDA and CDR2 is SQIVND (reference sequence). The CDR3 extends over 15 amino acids. The J segment lost 3 bases and the V segment lost 1 base, leaving 4 bases of the junction unmatched. This chain's CDR3 is CASSIVPAGEETQYF. In DNA, the CDR3 is TGTGCCAGTAGTATAGTGCCAGCGGGAGAAGAGACCCAGTACTTC. The whole variable domain, filled in from reference TRBV19 and TRBJ2-5, reads DGGITQSPKYLFRKEGQNVTLSCEQNLNHDAMYWYRQDPGQGLRLIYYSQIVNDFQKGDIAEGYSVSREKKESFPLTVTSAQKNPTAFYLCASSIVPAGEETQYFGPGTRLLVL.

In nucleotides, the CDR3 is TGTGCCAGCAGCTCACCGAGGACAGGGGGCAAGTATGAGCAGTTCTTC. It is translated as CASSSPRTGGKYEQFF. The chain has TRBV13 and TRBJ2-1, with TRBD1 matching 11 bases. CDR1 is PRHDT and CDR2 is FYEKMQ in the germline V gene (reference sequence). V was pared by 4 bases and J by 8 bases, with 10 bases of the junction left unmatched. This CDR3 spans 16 amino acids.

The V and J genes are TRBV27 and TRBJ2-1; TRBD2 matches 9 bases. This CDR3 is built from 15 residues. Germline assignment: CDR1 MNHEY and CDR2 SMNVEV (reference sequence). Unmatched junction bases numbered 9, after V lost 6 bases and J lost 6 bases. This CDR3 is CASSLSGRLGNEQFF. The CDR3 nucleotides are TGTGCCAGCAGCCTTAGCGGGAGACTTGGCAATGAGCAGTTCTTC.

This clone appeared a single time. The chain joins TRBV7-9 to TRBJ2-7; TRBD2 might be the D (5 bases). The CDR3 has 13 residues. The V end was cut by 5 bases, the J end by 7 bases, with 15 bases between. The V gene's germline CDR1 is SEHNR and CDR2 FQNEAQ (reference sequence). Here the CDR3 DNA reads TGTGCCAGCAGCGCCGGGATCCAAGCGGAGCAGTACTTC. Its protein product is CASSAGIQAEQYF.

The chain employs TRBV10-3 and TRBJ2-7, with D possibly being TRBD1 (6 bases). The germline V gene encodes CDR1 ENHRY and CDR2 SYGVKD. This CDR3 is built from 13 residues. The ends were cut back, 7 bases at V and 0 bases at J, with 10 bases in the middle. This CDR3 is CAINTDSSYEQYF. The CDR3 DNA is TGTGCCATCAATACGGACAGCTCCTACGAGCAGTACTTC.

CDR3 region: CASRLVKGGTEAFF. CDR3 nucleotide sequence: TGTGCCAGCAGGTTGGTCAAAGGCGGTACTGAAGCTTTCTTT. This chain joins TRBV27 and TRBJ1-1; no clear D. The length of the CDR3 is 14 residues. V shed 6 bases and J shed 5 bases, with 16 bases lying between them. The germline gives CDR1 MNHEY, CDR2 SMNVEV (reference sequence).

The chain couples TRBV7-9 to TRBJ2-2, with a weak D call TRBD2 (5 bases). This CDR3 contains 13 residues. Germline CDR1 SEHNR, CDR2 FQNEAQ (reference sequence). V was clipped by 11 bases and J by 0 bases, with 10 bases between them. In nucleotides, the CDR3 is TGTGCCCCCTACGGGACGAACACCGGGGAGCTGTTTTTT. Protein sequence: CAPYGTNTGELFF.

The gene calls are TRBV6-5 and TRBJ2-2; D call uncertain. Per the germline V gene, CDR1 is MNHEY and CDR2 is SVGAGI. The CDR3 is 13 residues long. Trimming took 2 bases from V and 6 from J, leaving 7 bases between them. The CDR3 coding sequence is TGTGCCAGCAGTTACCTAAGTCCCGGGGAGCTGTTTTTT. As protein: CASSYLSPGELFF.

The chain combines TRBV7-6 with TRBJ1-2; unclear D gene. Per the germline V gene, CDR1 is SGHVS and CDR2 is FNYEAQ. The V gene lost 1 base and the J gene lost 8 bases, with 17 bases spanning the gap. CDR3 size: 15 residues. DNA of the CDR3: TGTGCCAGCAGCTTAGTAATAGGGCCTAATCGGGGCTACACCTTC. Translation gives CASSLVIGPNRGYTF.

The chain employs TRBV28 and TRBJ2-1, with D possibly being TRBD1 (6 bases). Per germline, CDR1 MDHEN and CDR2 SYDVKM. V gave up 7 bases and J gave up 9 bases, with 19 bases separating them. The CDR3 has 14 amino acids. For the CDR3, the DNA is TGTGCCAGCACCGCAGGGACACCATTTGGTGAGCAGTTCTTC. Protein: CASTAGTPFGEQFF.

The V and J genes are TRBV2 and TRBJ2-3, with D maybe TRBD2 (6 bases). V lost 7 bases, J lost 3 bases, and 11 bases lay in between. Per germline, CDR1 SNHLY and CDR2 FYNNEI. The CDR3 extends over 13 amino acids. The CDR3 nucleotides read TGTGCCAGCACGGGGGTCGGAACAGATACGCAGTATTTT. This encodes CASTGVGTDTQYF.

This clone has a single count. The V call is TRBV9, the J call TRBJ1-4; unclear D gene. Germline V gives CDR1 SGDLS, CDR2 YYNGEE. The CDR3 extends over 13 amino acids. Trimming cost V 3 bases and J 5 bases, with 8 bases left between them. CDR3 protein: CASSAPLNEKLFF. The CDR3 nucleotides are TGTGCCAGCAGCGCGCCGTTGAATGAAAAACTGTTTTTT.

The chain carries TRBV6-6 and TRBJ2-7, with D perhaps matching TRBD2 (6 bases). The germline CDR1 and CDR2 sequences are MNHNY and SVGAGI (reference sequence). V was pared by 9 bases and J by 6 bases, with 15 bases between. The CDR3 runs to 12 residues. CDR3 nucleotide sequence: TGTGCCAGTACTCTGGAGGGGTTCGAGCAGTACTTC. This codes for CASTLEGFEQYF.

This rearrangement joins TRBV29-1 to TRBJ2-7; D may be TRBD1 (5 bases). Germline lookup yields CDR1 SQVTM and CDR2 ANQGSEA. V shed 6 bases and J shed 0 bases, with 18 bases lying between them. This CDR3 region has 15 residues. CDR3 coding DNA: TGCAGCGTCCAACGAGCAGGGTGGGGCTCCTACGAGCAGTACTTC. Its protein product is CSVQRAGWGSYEQYF.

For this clone: Different DNA sequences within this sample yield the same CDR3. This chain uses TRBV9 with TRBJ2-7; TRBD2 matches at 7 bases. Germline V CDR1 and CDR2: SGDLS, YYNGEE. V shed 0 bases, J shed 2 bases, and the junction held 5 bases outside the gene matches. This CDR3 has 15 amino acids. The CDR3 DNA is TGTGCCAGCAGCGTAGGGGCGGGAGTGACCTACGAGCAGTACTTC. Translation: CASSVGAGVTYEQYF.

The chain carries TRBV27 and TRBJ2-1, with unresolved D. CDR1 MNHEY and CDR2 SMNVEV come from the germline V gene (reference sequence). Trimming removed 0 bases at V and 9 bases at J, with 9 bases between. The CDR3 is 13 residues long. Written as DNA, the CDR3 is TGTGCCAGCAGTTTATCCGATCGCGGTGAGCAGTTCTTC. As protein: CASSLSDRGEQFF.

The chain is built from TRBV6-5 and TRBJ1-2; D ambiguous. CDR1 and CDR2 from the germline V gene are MNHEY and SVGAGI. V shed 6 bases and J shed 2 bases, with 16 bases lying between them. The CDR3 contains 15 residues. The CDR3 DNA is TGTGCCAGCAGGCCCTTTTTAGGGATGAACTATGGCTACACCTTC. This sequence encodes CASRPFLGMNYGYTF.

The chain couples TRBV13 to TRBJ2-1, with 7 positions matching TRBD2. CDR1 is PRHDT, CDR2 FYEKMQ, per germline (reference sequence). V dropped 5 bases and J dropped 5; count of bases not matched to a gene: 9. The CDR3 consists of 15 residues. In nucleotides, the CDR3 is TGTGCCAGCAGCGTAATGACTAGCCGCGACAATGAGCAGTTCTTC. It is translated as CASSVMTSRDNEQFF.